Listed below are T cell receptor beta chains from one sample, sequenced in a study of shared clonotypes between healthy human individuals. Only in-frame clones appear in the TCRdb table, and some are missing; sequencing was by immunoSEQ multiplex PCR. In the table there are around 2.5 million clones, 93% of which are singletons. Sequenced sample: naive CD4+ T cells from PBMCs. These receptors all come from a man younger than 35 in good health. Some clones in this sample may be carry-over from other donors' samples. The CDR3 runs from the conserved cysteine through the conserved F or W. A D gene is named only where the DNA matches it firmly. The size field is filled for only some rows; it gives once, few, many or a size class.

clone size: -
D gene: TRBD2
V gene: TRBV5-1
J gene: TRBJ2-1
CDR3 DNA: TGCGCCAGCAGCTCATCGACTAGCGGGGGATACAATGAGCAGTTCTTC
CDR3 protein: CASSSSTSGGYNEQFF

clone size: -
D gene: TRBD2
V gene: TRBV18
J gene: TRBJ2-7
CDR3 DNA: TGTGCCAGCTCACCTAGGACTAGCGGGAGAGTTACCTCCTACGAGCAGTACTTC
CDR3 protein: CASSPRTSGRVTSYEQYF

clone size: -
D gene: -
V gene: TRBV7-2
J gene: TRBJ2-1
CDR3 DNA: TGTGCCAGCAGCTTAGTTAGTACAGGGCACAATGAGCAGTTCTTC
CDR3 protein: CASSLVSTGHNEQFF

clone size: -
D gene: -
V gene: TRBV18
J gene: TRBJ2-7
CDR3 DNA: TGTGCCAGCCAACAGGGCACCGGGAGTCCCCTCTACGAGCAGTACTTC
CDR3 protein: CASQQGTGSPLYEQYF

clone size: -
D gene: -
V gene: TRBV11-2
J gene: TRBJ2-7
CDR3 DNA: TGTGCCAGCAGCTTAGACCAGGGTTGGGGCGAGCAGTACTTC
CDR3 protein: CASSLDQGWGEQYF

clone size: -
D gene: -
V gene: TRBV2
J gene: TRBJ2-3
CDR3 DNA: TGTGCCAGCACCCCCCGGATTCGCCGGGATACGCAGTATTTT
CDR3 protein: CASTPRIRRDTQYF

clone size: -
D gene: -
V gene: TRBV5-1
J gene: TRBJ2-5
CDR3 DNA: TGCGCCAGCAGCCCGGACAGTCAAGAGACCCAGTACTTC
CDR3 protein: CASSPDSQETQYF

clone size: once
D gene: -
V gene: TRBV5-4
J gene: TRBJ1-2
CDR3 DNA: TGTGCCAGCAGCTCGACAGACTATGGCTACACCTTC
CDR3 protein: CASSSTDYGYTF

clone size: -
D gene: TRBD1
V gene: TRBV5-1
J gene: TRBJ1-1
CDR3 DNA: TGCGCCAGCAGCTGGGACAGGGTAAGCACTGAAGCTTTCTTT
CDR3 protein: CASSWDRVSTEAFF

clone size: -
D gene: -
V gene: TRBV9
J gene: TRBJ2-3
CDR3 DNA: TGTGCCAGCAGCGTATCTAGCGCGAGCACAGATACGCAGTATTTT
CDR3 protein: CASSVSSASTDTQYF

clone size: -
D gene: TRBD1
V gene: TRBV7-9
J gene: TRBJ1-1
CDR3 DNA: TGTGCCAGCAGACTACAGGGGGCTGAGGAGACTGAAGCTTTCTTT
CDR3 protein: CASRLQGAEETEAFF

clone size: -
D gene: -
V gene: TRBV29-1
J gene: TRBJ2-2
CDR3 DNA: TGCAGCGTGGCTGGGGCGAACACCGGGGAGCTGTTTTTT
CDR3 protein: CSVAGANTGELFF

clone size: -
D gene: TRBD2
V gene: TRBV5-1
J gene: TRBJ2-7
CDR3 DNA: TGCGCCAGCAGCTTGGTGACTAGCGGCTCCTACGAGCAGTACTTC
CDR3 protein: CASSLVTSGSYEQYF